This passage covers 27 T cell receptor beta chains from one sample sequenced in a study of control samples from healthy donors and cancer patients. Some clones are missing from TCRdb's copy, which holds only in-frame ones; the method was immunoSEQ multiplex PCR. The profile shows about 98,000 clones, approximately 82% of them singletons. Sequencing used blood. The origin of the receptors is a man aged 55 to 70 in good health.

The chain employs TRBV6-1 and TRBJ2-3; TRBD2 might be the D (6 bases). Between the trimmed V and J ends, which lost 1 base and 0 bases, there was a span of 11 bases. The germline V gene encodes CDR1 MNHNS and CDR2 SASEGT. CDR3 length: 16 residues. CDR3: CASSEVSGSSTDTQYF. The DNA of the CDR3 is TGTGCCAGCAGTGAAGTTAGCGGATCTAGCACAGATACGCAGTATTTT.

This rearrangement joins TRBV18 to TRBJ2-4; possible D gene TRBD2, 5 bases. Trimming took off 0 bases at V and 4 bases at J, with 16 bases between the two ends. The CDR3 covers 17 residues. Germline V CDR1 and CDR2: KGHSH, LQKENI. The CDR3 is CASSPPNPLGLKNIQYF. CDR3 sequence (DNA): TGTGCCAGCTCACCACCCAACCCACTAGGGTTAAAAAACATTCAGTACTTC.

V is TRBV29-1 and J is TRBJ2-3; perhaps TRBD1 as D (6 bases). Germline CDR1 reads SQVTM; CDR2 reads ANQGSEA. The CDR3 contains 12 residues. V lost 4 bases and J 4 bases, leaving 9 bases between the germline ends. CDR3 loop: CSVGEGADTQYF. The CDR3 coding sequence is TGCAGCGTTGGAGAGGGGGCAGATACGCAGTATTTT.

V usage is TRBV5-4 and J usage is TRBJ2-7; D gene unclear. CDR3 length: 14 residues. Looked up from germline, CDR1 is SGHNT and CDR2 is YYREEE (reference sequence). Trimming removed 0 bases from V and 2 bases from J, with 9 bases in between. As DNA, the CDR3 is TGTGCCAGCAGCTTGGCTCTGGAGCCCTACGAGCAGTACTTC. Its translation is CASSLALEPYEQYF.

The chain joins TRBV6-5 to TRBJ2-5; D is unclear. Germline assignment: CDR1 MNHEY and CDR2 SVGAGI. The germline V and J ends were trimmed by 6 bases and 5 bases, with 10 bases remaining between them. This CDR3 has 12 residues. CDR3 residues: CASRGPAETQYF. For the CDR3, the DNA is TGTGCCAGCAGGGGCCCCGCGGAGACCCAGTACTTC.

The CDR3 region has the DNA TGCGCCAGCAGCCAGTCCGGGACAGATGGCGACGAGCAGTACTTC. Amino acid sequence: CASSQSGTDGDEQYF. The chain links TRBV4-1 to TRBJ2-7; 7 bases align to TRBD1. V was clipped by 3 bases and J by 5 bases; unmatched bases: 10. Germline V gives CDR1 MGHRA, CDR2 YSYEKL. The CDR3 sequence is 15 residues long.

The chain employs TRBV6-1 and TRBJ1-1; D not resolved. CDR1 is MNHNS, CDR2 SASEGT, per germline. There are 15 residues in the CDR3. The V end was cut by 3 bases, the J end by 1 base, with 12 bases between. The CDR3 DNA sequence: TGTGCCAGCAGTGAGGTGGCCCTACGGAACACTGAAGCTTTCTTT. Protein: CASSEVALRNTEAFF.

The chain carries TRBV5-4 and TRBJ2-3; D not resolved. The V gene lost 2 bases and the J gene lost 6 bases, with 10 bases spanning the gap. Per the germline V gene, CDR1 is SGHNT and CDR2 is YYREEE (reference sequence). The CDR3 is 13 amino acids. Written as DNA, the CDR3 is TGTGCCAGCAGCTTCGGCCCCATCGATACGCAGTATTTT. It encodes CASSFGPIDTQYF.

CDR3 residues: CASSLNGHGELELFF. The CDR3 DNA is TGTGCCAGCAGCTTGAACGGACACGGGGAGTTGGAACTGTTTTTT. The rearrangement joins TRBV5-6 to TRBJ1-4; D is possibly TRBD1 (5 bases). The CDR3 sequence is 15 residues long. Germline V gene data show CDR1 as SGHDT and CDR2 as YYEEEE. The V end was cut by 1 base, the J end by 12 bases, with 19 bases between. The full variable domain, with the rest looked up from reference TRBV5-6 and TRBJ1-4, is DAGVTQSPTHLIKTRGQQVTLRCSPKSGHDTVSWYQQALGQGPQFIFQYYEEEERQRGNFPDRFSGHQFPNYSSELNVNALLLGDSALYLCASSLNGHGELELFFGSGTQLSVL.

The chain uses TRBV5-6 and TRBJ2-1, with D unclear. The germline V and J ends were trimmed by 0 bases and 6 bases, with 13 bases remaining between them. Germline V gene lookup returns CDR1 SGHDT and CDR2 YYEEEE. CDR3 length: 15 amino acids. CDR3 nucleotides: TGTGCCAGCAGCTTGGGTGGCCAGGTGGGCAATGAGCAGTTCTTC. This sequence encodes CASSLGGQVGNEQFF.

The chain combines TRBV11-2 with TRBJ2-6; perhaps TRBD1 as D (7 bases). V was pared by 1 base and J by 4 bases, with 17 bases between. This CDR3 contains 18 residues. Germline V gene lookup returns CDR1 SGHAT and CDR2 FQNNGV. The CDR3 DNA is TGTGCCAGCAGCTTAGCTCTGGGCAGGGGGGCCGGGGCCAACGTCCTGACTTTC. Translating it yields CASSLALGRGAGANVLTF.

This clone was observed a handful of times. This chain links TRBV7-2 with TRBJ2-7; D perhaps matches TRBD1 (6 bases). CDR3 length: 14 amino acids. Germline V gene sequence: CDR1 SGHTA, CDR2 FQGNSA. V was trimmed by 5 bases and J by 2 bases, leaving 13 bases between them. CDR3 in amino acids: CASSPTGQTYEQYF. The CDR3 DNA reads as TGTGCCAGCAGCCCTACGGGACAAACCTACGAGCAGTACTTC.

The chain has TRBV27 and TRBJ2-7; D is perhaps TRBD2 (5 bases). V lost 3 bases, J lost 5 bases, and 20 bases lay in between. The CDR3 is made up of 16 amino acids. Germline assignment: CDR1 MNHEY and CDR2 SMNVEV (reference sequence). This chain's CDR3 is CASSFDGMTTGDEQYF. As DNA, the CDR3 is TGTGCCAGCAGTTTCGATGGAATGACGACCGGGGACGAGCAGTACTTC.

The chain links TRBV2 to TRBJ1-6; the D is unclear. V gave up 1 base and J gave up 7 bases, with 14 bases separating them. Germline V CDR1 and CDR2: SNHLY, FYNNEI. The CDR3 runs 16 residues. CDR3: CASSEEGLRVNSPLHF. The CDR3 bases are TGTGCCAGCAGTGAAGAGGGCCTGAGGGTGAATTCACCCCTCCACTTT. The full variable domain, rest sourced from reference TRBV2 and TRBJ1-6, is EPEVTQTPSHQVTQMGQEVILRCVPISNHLYFYWYRQILGQKVEFLVSFYNNEISEKSEIFDDQFSVERPDGSNFTLKIRSTKLEDSAMYFCASSEEGLRVNSPLHFGNGTRLTVT.

This clone was recorded a few times. V and J are TRBV28 and TRBJ2-7; TRBD2 is a possible D gene (6 bases). The CDR3 spans 15 residues. V lost 4 bases and J 7 bases, leaving 20 bases between the germline ends. Germline lookup yields CDR1 MDHEN and CDR2 SYDVKM. The chain's CDR3 is CASSWERAPAKEQYF. CDR3 nucleotide sequence: TGTGCCAGCAGTTGGGAGCGGGCCCCCGCTAAGGAGCAGTACTTC. Full variable domain (rest looked up from reference TRBV28 and TRBJ2-7): DVKVTQSSRYLVKRTGEKVFLECVQDMDHENMFWYRQDPGLGLRLIYFSYDVKMKEKGDIPEGYSVSREKKERFSLILESASTNQTSMYLCASSWERAPAKEQYFGPGTRLTVT.

This clone was detected once. The genes are TRBV15 and TRBJ2-7; D gene uncertain. V was trimmed by 4 bases and J by 0 bases, leaving 4 bases between them. This CDR3 spans 12 amino acids. The germline CDR1 and CDR2 sequences are LNHNV and YYDKDF (reference sequence). In DNA, the CDR3 is TGTGCCACCAGCAAGAGCTCCTACGAGCAGTACTTC. As protein: CATSKSSYEQYF.

The V call is TRBV9, the J call TRBJ1-2, with D unresolved. Germline V CDR1 and CDR2: SGDLS, YYNGEE. V was clipped by 1 base and J by 4 bases, with 11 bases between them. This CDR3 comprises 14 residues. CDR3 sequence reads: CASSVQADPYGYTF. CDR3 nucleotide sequence: TGTGCCAGCAGCGTACAGGCCGACCCCTATGGCTACACCTTC.

This chain joins TRBV5-1 and TRBJ1-4; D not resolved. Germline CDR1 SGHRS, CDR2 YFSETQ. The CDR3 consists of 16 residues. V lost 2 bases to trimming and J lost 3 bases, with 14 bases between them. This CDR3 is CASSFQQASSNEKLFF. CDR3 in DNA: TGCGCCAGCAGCTTCCAACAAGCCTCATCTAATGAAAAACTGTTTTTT.

This clone appeared a single time. The chain combines TRBV5-4 with TRBJ2-1, with D possibly matching TRBD2 (6 bases). The CDR3 spans 15 residues. Looked up from germline, CDR1 is SGHNT and CDR2 is YYREEE (reference sequence). Trimming took off 2 bases at V and 1 base at J, with 10 bases between the two ends. CDR3: CASSFVRGSYNEQFF. The DNA of the CDR3 is TGTGCCAGCAGCTTCGTACGGGGGTCCTACAATGAGCAGTTCTTC.

This clone was detected only once. The chain employs TRBV15 and TRBJ2-7; 8 bases match TRBD2. This CDR3 is built from 17 residues. Germline V lookup: CDR1 LNHNV, CDR2 YYDKDF (reference sequence). V lost 0 bases and J lost 4; bases outside the gene matches: 11. The CDR3 loop reads CATSRDFTSGGLYEQYF. The CDR3 DNA reads TGTGCCACCAGCAGAGATTTCACAAGCGGGGGTCTTTACGAGCAGTACTTC. Full variable domain (outside the CDR3, taken from reference TRBV15 and TRBJ2-7): DAMVIQNPRYQVTQFGKPVTLSCSQTLNHNVMYWYQQKSSQAPKLLFHYYDKDFNNEADTPDNFQSRRPNTSFCFLDIRSPGLGDTAMYLCATSRDFTSGGLYEQYFGPGTRLTVT.

The chain uses TRBV5-1 and TRBJ2-7, with D perhaps matching TRBD2 (6 bases). The CDR3 runs 14 residues. V lost 7 bases and J 3 bases, leaving 17 bases between the germline ends. The germline gives CDR1 SGHRS, CDR2 YFSETQ. CDR3 nucleotide sequence: TGCGCCAGCTCTCTAGGGGACTGGCTCTACGAGCAGTACTTC. Protein sequence: CASSLGDWLYEQYF.

In nucleotides, the CDR3 is TGTGCCAGTAGTGTTTCCGGGACGTCAACAGATACGCAGTATTTT. It specifies CASSVSGTSTDTQYF. The chain employs TRBV19 and TRBJ2-3; D is perhaps TRBD1 or TRBD2 (5 bases each). CDR1 and CDR2 from the germline V gene are LNHDA and SQIVND (reference sequence). Trimming pared 5 bases from V and 3 bases from J, leaving 15 bases between. The length of the CDR3 is 15 residues.

V and J are TRBV13 and TRBJ2-2, with TRBD2 matching over 7 bases. The CDR3 has 15 amino acids. V shed 4 bases and J 0 bases; nucleotides not matched to a gene: 2. CDR1 and CDR2 (germline): PRHDT, FYEKMQ (reference sequence). This CDR3 is CASSSGLANTGELFF. CDR3 coding DNA: TGTGCCAGCAGCTCCGGACTAGCGAACACCGGGGAGCTGTTTTTT.

The chain carries TRBV13 and TRBJ2-2; D is ambiguous. V was cut by 5 bases and J by 1 base, with 11 bases left in between. The CDR3 is made up of 15 amino acids. Germline-derived CDR1 and CDR2 are PRHDT and FYEKMQ (reference sequence). CDR3 loop: CASSPRWGNTGELFF. CDR3 sequence (DNA): TGTGCCAGCAGCCCCCGTTGGGGGAACACCGGGGAGCTGTTTTTT.

The chain has TRBV15 and TRBJ1-3; no clear D gene. V lost 4 bases, J lost 0 bases, and 7 bases lay in between. Germline loops: CDR1 LNHNV, CDR2 YYDKDF (reference sequence). CDR3 length equals 14 residues. The CDR3 loop reads CATSTGSSGNTIYF. The CDR3 coding sequence is TGTGCCACCAGCACTGGCAGCTCTGGAAACACCATATATTTT.

V gene TRBV28 combines with J gene TRBJ1-5; 8 bases map to TRBD1. This CDR3 is built from 15 residues. V gave up 5 bases and J gave up 7 bases; unmatched junction bases: 10. The germline CDR1 and CDR2 sequences are MDHEN and SYDVKM. DNA of the CDR3: TGTGCCAGCAGTACCGCTCCAGGGGGCACCCAGCCCCAGCATTTT. It translates to CASSTAPGGTQPQHF.

This chain joins TRBV2 and TRBJ2-1, with 11 bases matching TRBD2. V lost 10 bases and J lost 2; bases outside the gene matches: 4. CDR1 is SNHLY and CDR2 is FYNNEI in the germline V gene. The CDR3 covers 14 residues. CDR3: CATGTSGPYNEQFF. CDR3 DNA sequence: TGTGCCACCGGGACTAGCGGTCCCTACAATGAGCAGTTCTTC.